This T cell receptor (beta chain) derives from a study of control samples from healthy donors and cancer patients. Assay: immunoSEQ multiplex PCR; the TCRdb copy retains only in-frame clones and omits some. Altogether approximately 180,000 clones are present, around 92% being singletons, with the ten largest covering 2%. This clonotype was sampled from a woman in her forties in good health. Input material: blood.

Here the CDR3 reads CASGLFPQPTSSYNEQFF. CDR3 sequence (DNA): TGTGCTAGTGGTTTGTTCCCTCAGCCCACCTCCTCCTACAATGAGCAGTTCTTC. The rearrangement links TRBV12-5 to TRBJ2-1; D remains unclear. This CDR3 is 18 amino acids long. Germline CDR1 is LGHNT and CDR2 is FRNRAP. V was trimmed by 2 bases and J by 0 bases, leaving 17 bases between them.